The clone carrying this T cell receptor (beta chain) was found a few times. The antigen is unknown. V lost 2 bases and J lost 7, with 8 bases in between. This CDR3 region has 11 residues. CDR1 SQVTM and CDR2 ANQGSEA come from the germline V gene. These data originate in a study of response to subunit inactivated influenza vaccine. The study, taken as a whole, reports: Few new T cells, the authors suggested, are recruited by each seasonal influenza vaccination.

In TCRdb, the RT-PCR reads were re-called with MiXCR into one record per CDR3 protein. The sample includes hundreds of thousands of distinct CDR3 sequences, 7.6% of them seen just once. This clonotype originated in a man aged 50 to 69 who received an inactivated influenza vaccine. The sample consisted of PBMCs from blood, taken less than 30 months after vaccination. The chain uses TRBV29-1 and TRBJ1-1; no firm D call. The DNA for the CDR3 is TGCAGCGTTGAAATAACCGTTGAAGCTTTCTTT. As protein: CSVEITVEAFF.